This TCR beta chain was observed in a study of molecular identifiers for immune sequencing clone quantification. Overall study findings and caveats: Same-barcode identical TCR molecules could make highly expanded clones look smaller than they are.

Based on a CD8+CD4-CCR7+CD45RA+ profile, naive CD8 T cells were sorted. TCRdb itself ran the PCR reads through MiXCR, one entry per CDR3 protein. The data contain approximately 550,000 distinct CDR3 sequences, 20% to 25% of them seen just once; the ten biggest clones take up under 0.85%. In germline, CDR1 is SEHNR, CDR2 FQNEAQ (reference sequence). The CDR3 runs to 15 residues. Deletions cut 2 bases from V and 4 bases from J, with 14 bases between. This clonotype was found many times. Its antigen is not known. The TCR comes from a human donor in good health. Some libraries in this study had Jurkat cell RNA spiked in. The material sequenced was naive CD8+ T cells from blood, with Jurkat cell RNA spiked in. Regarding subset: FACS-sorted CD8+CD4-CCR7+CD45RA+ naive T cells. The chain carries TRBV7-9 and TRBJ1-2; no reliable D call. Here the CDR3 reads CASSLFPDVRYGYTF. The CDR3, as DNA: TGTGCCAGCAGCTTATTCCCAGACGTCCGCTATGGCTACACCTTC.